This T cell receptor beta chain was sequenced for a study of blood T cell repertoires in COVID-19. The CDR3 runs 14 residues. V lost 4 bases to trimming and J lost 0 bases, with 10 bases between them. Germline CDR1 SGHKS, CDR2 YYEKEE (reference sequence). The data were produced by immunoSEQ multiplex PCR, yet TCRdb's version contains in-frame clones alone and is incomplete. The repertoire consists of about 96,000 clones, with around 90% occurring once and the leading ten covering roughly 4.2%. This receptor was taken from a human donor with COVID-19, enrolled during active disease. The donor label of this sample is uncertain. The sequenced material came from peripheral blood. The chain is built from TRBV5-5 and TRBJ1-1; D gene uncertain. The CDR3 here is CASSLRRMNTEAFF. The CDR3, as DNA: TGTGCCAGCAGCCTTCGGCGGATGAACACTGAAGCTTTCTTT. The entire variable domain, with the rest obtained from reference TRBV5-5 and TRBJ1-1, is as follows: DAGVTQSPTHLIKTRGQQVTLRCSPISGHKSVSWYQQVLGQGPQFIFQYYEKEERGRGNFPDRFSARQFPNYSSELNVNALLLGDSALYLCASSLRRMNTEAFFGQGTRLTVV.